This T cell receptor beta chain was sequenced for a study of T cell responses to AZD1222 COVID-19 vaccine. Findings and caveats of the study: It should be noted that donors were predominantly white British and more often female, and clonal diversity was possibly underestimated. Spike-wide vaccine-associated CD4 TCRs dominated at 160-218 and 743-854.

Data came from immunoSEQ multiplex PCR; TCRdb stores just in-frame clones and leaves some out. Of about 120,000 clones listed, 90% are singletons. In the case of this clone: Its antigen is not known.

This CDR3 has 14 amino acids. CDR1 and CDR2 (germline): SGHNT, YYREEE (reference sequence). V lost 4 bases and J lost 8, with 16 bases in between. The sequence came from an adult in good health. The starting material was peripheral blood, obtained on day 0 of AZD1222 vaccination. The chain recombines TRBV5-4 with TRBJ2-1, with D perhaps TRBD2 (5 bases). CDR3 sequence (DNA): TGTGCCAGCAGCACGGAAAGGGAGCACGATGAGCAGTTCTTC. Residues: CASSTEREHDEQFF.